This T cell receptor beta chain was obtained from a study of T cells in localized non-small cell lung cancer. Some clones are missing from TCRdb's copy, which holds only in-frame ones; the method was immunoSEQ multiplex PCR. The top ten hold over 15% of the sample, which has 48,000 or so clones, 86% seen once. The CDR3 sequence is 15 residues long. Germline-derived CDR1 and CDR2 are MNHNY and SVGAGI (reference sequence). Losses at the gene ends were 5 bases for V and 9 bases for J; bases not matched to a gene: 12. This sequence was found in a male donor aged 60 or over with stage III squamous cell lung carcinoma. Sequencing used peripheral blood, obtained before any cancer treatment. The V and J genes are TRBV6-6 and TRBJ1-5, with 8 positions matching TRBD1. This CDR3 reads CASSRPTGAEGPQHF. For the CDR3, the DNA is TGTGCCAGCAGTCGACCGACAGGGGCGGAAGGGCCCCAGCATTTT.